This T cell receptor (beta chain) stems from a study of T cell responses to AZD1222 COVID-19 vaccine. Study-level background: Second doses that came at about 4 or about 12 weeks were put together. The study's findings and limits: It should be noted that donors were predominantly white British and more often female, and clonal diversity was possibly underestimated. Of the AZD1222 recipients, only six or seven were seropositive at baseline.

CDR1 MNHNS and CDR2 SASEGT come from the germline V gene. CDR3 length: 10 residues. The V gene lost 3 bases and the J gene lost 6 bases, with 3 bases spanning the gap. Assay: immunoSEQ multiplex PCR; the TCRdb copy retains only in-frame clones and omits some. The table lists approximately 100,000 clones, about 89% of them singletons, with around 3.5% in the top ten. About this clone: The target antigen is unknown.

The gene calls are TRBV6-1 and TRBJ2-7; D gene unclear. The specimen comprised peripheral blood, sampled on day 0 of AZD1222 vaccination. The TCR was taken from an adult in good health. The CDR3 DNA is TGTGCCAGCAGTGAGACCGAGCAGTACTTC. This gives the protein CASSETEQYF.